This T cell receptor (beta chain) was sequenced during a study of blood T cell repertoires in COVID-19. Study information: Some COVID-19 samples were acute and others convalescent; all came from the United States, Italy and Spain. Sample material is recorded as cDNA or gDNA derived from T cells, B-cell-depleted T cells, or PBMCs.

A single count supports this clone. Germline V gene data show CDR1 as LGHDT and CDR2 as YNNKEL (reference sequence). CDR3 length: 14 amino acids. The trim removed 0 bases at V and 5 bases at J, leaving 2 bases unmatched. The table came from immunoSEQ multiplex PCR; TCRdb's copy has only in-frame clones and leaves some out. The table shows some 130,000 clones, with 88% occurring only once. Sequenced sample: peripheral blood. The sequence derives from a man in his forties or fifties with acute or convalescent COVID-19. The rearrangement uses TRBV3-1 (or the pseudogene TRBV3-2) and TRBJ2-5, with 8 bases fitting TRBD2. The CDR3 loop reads CASSQDTGGETQYF. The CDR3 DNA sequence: TGTGCCAGCAGCCAAGATACGGGAGGGGAGACCCAGTACTTC.